The sequence of this TCR beta chain was determined in a study of CD8 T cells in ankylosing spondylitis. Broader study findings: Made up of about eight highly homologous variants, a TCR beta motif appeared characteristic of ankylosing spondylitis blood. Several of the motif variants were reported before in synovial fluid and blood from reactive arthritis.

This clonotype was observed a single time. Its antigen is unidentified. The CDR3 extends over 13 amino acids. The germline CDR1 and CDR2 sequences are SQVTM and ANQGSEA. Trimming cost V 3 bases and J 5 bases, with 14 bases left between them. Library preparation for TCR beta used quantitative 5'-RACE with molecular barcodes. TCRdb ran MiXCR on the 5' RACE reads and lists one entry per CDR3 protein. The sample has roughly 140,000 distinct CDR3 sequences, under 45% seen once. This sequence originates from a male donor with ankylosing spondylitis. The genes are TRBV29-1 and TRBJ2-7, with D perhaps TRBD1 or TRBD2 (6 bases each). The sequenced material came from synovial fluid, either unsorted or a sorted T cell fraction (not recorded which). The CDR3 sequence: CSVDLGAGNEQYF. The DNA of the CDR3 is TGCAGCGTTGATTTGGGGGCGGGAAACGAGCAGTACTTC.